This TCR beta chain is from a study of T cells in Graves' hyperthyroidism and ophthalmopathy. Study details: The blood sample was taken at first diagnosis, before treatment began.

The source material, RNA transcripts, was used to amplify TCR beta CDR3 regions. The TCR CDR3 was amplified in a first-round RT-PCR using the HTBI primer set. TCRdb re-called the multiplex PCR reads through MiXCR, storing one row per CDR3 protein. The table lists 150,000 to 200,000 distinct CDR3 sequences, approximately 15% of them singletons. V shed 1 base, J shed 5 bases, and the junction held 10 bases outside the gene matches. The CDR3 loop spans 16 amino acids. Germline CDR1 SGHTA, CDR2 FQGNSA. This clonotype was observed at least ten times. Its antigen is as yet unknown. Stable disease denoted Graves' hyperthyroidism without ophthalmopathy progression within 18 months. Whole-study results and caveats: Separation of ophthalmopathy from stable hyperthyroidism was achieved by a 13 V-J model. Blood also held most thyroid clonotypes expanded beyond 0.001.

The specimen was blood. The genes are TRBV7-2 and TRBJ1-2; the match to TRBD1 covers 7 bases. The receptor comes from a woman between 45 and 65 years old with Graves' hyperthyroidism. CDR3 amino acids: CASSLGPGGRTYGYTF. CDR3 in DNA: TGTGCCAGCAGCTTAGGTCCAGGGGGTCGGACGTATGGCTACACCTTC.